Sequencing of this TCR beta chain was carried out in a study of T-cell memory formation after mild COVID-19. Regarding the study as a whole: Whether second-wave clones peaking at day 37 were SARS-CoV-2 specific went unconfirmed. CD4+ bias marked clones expanding day 15 to 37, unlike balanced contracting clones.

Trimming cost V 5 bases and J 5 bases; bases outside gene matches: 7. This CDR3 spans 15 amino acids. CDR1 is MNHEY and CDR2 is SMNVEV in the germline V gene (reference sequence). TCRdb analysed the 5' RACE reads with MiXCR anew, one entry per CDR3 protein. The repertoire consists of 150,000 or so distinct CDR3 sequences, with approximately 15% occurring once and the leading ten covering 11% to 15%. With regard to this clonotype: Its antigen is currently unknown.

The chain links TRBV27 to TRBJ2-5, with TRBD2 matching over 11 bases. Sequencing used PBMCs or a T cell subset sorted from them (not recorded which). The clonotype originates from an adult woman who had mild COVID-19 (a few samples of this study predate the infection). Cell type and time point are not known. The CDR3: CASSMGLAAGETQYF. The CDR3 DNA sequence: TGTGCCAGCAGTATGGGACTAGCGGCGGGGGAGACCCAGTACTTC.